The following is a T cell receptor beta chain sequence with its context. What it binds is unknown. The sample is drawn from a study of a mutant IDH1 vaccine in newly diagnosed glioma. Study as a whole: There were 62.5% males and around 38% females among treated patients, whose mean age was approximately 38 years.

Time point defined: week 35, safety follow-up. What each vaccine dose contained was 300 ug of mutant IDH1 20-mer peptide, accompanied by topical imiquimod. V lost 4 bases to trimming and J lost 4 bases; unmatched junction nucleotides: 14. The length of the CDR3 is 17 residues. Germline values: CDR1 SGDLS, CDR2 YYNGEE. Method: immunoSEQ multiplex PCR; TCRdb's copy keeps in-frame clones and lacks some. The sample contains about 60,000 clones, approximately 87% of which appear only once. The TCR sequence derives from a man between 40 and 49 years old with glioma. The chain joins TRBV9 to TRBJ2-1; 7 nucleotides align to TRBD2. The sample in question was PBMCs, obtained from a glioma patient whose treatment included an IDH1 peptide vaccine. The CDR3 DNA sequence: TGTGCCAGCAGCCCGCCCCCTAGAGGGAGGGATTACAATGAGCAGTTCTTC. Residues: CASSPPPRGRDYNEQFF.